The 17 T cell receptor beta chains presented below share a single source sample, sequenced in a study of blood T cells in healthy people across ages. It was with a sample-barcoded 5' primer and a J-beta primer mix that a second PCR of roughly 7 to 12 cycles was run. Each CDR3 protein gets one entry after TCRdb re-called the 5' RACE reads with MiXCR. The repertoire includes 1 million or so distinct CDR3 sequences, under 30% of them detected once, and around 0.75% sits in the top ten. Another study also made use of these data, one on T cells of mothers and their children.

The sample taken for sequencing was blood. Every receptor here comes from a girl under 10 years old in good health.

The chain recombines TRBV29-1 with TRBJ2-3, with TRBD2 matching over 12 bases. CDR1 and CDR2 from the germline V gene are SQVTM and ANQGSEA. The trim removed 4 bases at V and 3 bases at J, leaving 14 bases unmatched. The CDR3 consists of 18 residues. As DNA, the CDR3 is TGCAGCGTTGGTCCCCTTCAGACTAGCGGGAGAGGTACAGATACGCAGTATTTT. Its protein is CSVGPLQTSGRGTDTQYF.

The rearrangement links TRBV7-9 to TRBJ2-2; 7 bases agree with TRBD1. The germline CDR1 and CDR2 sequences are SEHNR and FQNEAQ (reference sequence). The V segment lost 3 bases and the J segment 3 bases; nucleotides outside the gene matches: 4. The CDR3 is made up of 15 amino acids. CDR3 loop: CASSLMTGYTGELFF. In DNA form, the CDR3 reads TGTGCCAGCAGCTTGATGACAGGGTACACCGGGGAGCTGTTTTTT.

The chain joins TRBV12-3 or TRBV12-4 to TRBJ2-3, with TRBD2 matching over 7 bases. V lost 3 bases, J lost 6 bases, and 6 bases stayed unmatched. CDR3 length: 14 amino acids. CDR3 residues: CASSFGGVDDTQYF. CDR3 DNA sequence: TGTGCCAGCAGTTTTGGGGGGGTGGATGATACGCAGTATTTT.

There are a few counts of this clonotype. The chain couples TRBV7-2 to TRBJ2-3, with 8 bases matching TRBD2. The CDR3 length is 16 residues. The V segment lost 5 bases and the J segment 2 bases; nucleotides outside the gene matches: 9. The germline V gene encodes CDR1 SGHTA and CDR2 FQGNSA. The chain's CDR3 is CASSPRPGGYTDTQYF. The CDR3 DNA follows: TGTGCCAGCAGCCCACGACCGGGAGGGTACACAGATACGCAGTATTTT.

The V and J genes are TRBV9 and TRBJ2-6; D might be TRBD1 (5 bases). Germline lookup yields CDR1 SGDLS and CDR2 YYNGEE. V lost 3 bases and J 0 bases, leaving 10 bases between the germline ends. The CDR3 is 16 amino acids. The DNA for the CDR3 is TGTGCCAGCAGCGGACCCACAGGCTCTGGGGCCAACGTCCTGACTTTC. This gives the protein CASSGPTGSGANVLTF.

The rearrangement joins TRBV5-1 to TRBJ2-7, with D hard to call. V lost 3 bases and J 3 bases, leaving 7 bases between the germline ends. This CDR3 region has 12 residues. Germline CDR1 reads SGHRS; CDR2 reads YFSETQ. The CDR3 is CASSSSDYEQYF. The CDR3 DNA sequence: TGCGCCAGCAGCTCGAGCGACTACGAGCAGTACTTC.

The chain joins TRBV7-3 to TRBJ2-2; 12 positions match TRBD1. V trimming: 4 bases; J trimming: 4 bases; junction bases outside the gene matches: 7. Looked up from germline, CDR1 is SGHTA and CDR2 is FQGTGA. This CDR3 spans 17 amino acids. DNA for the CDR3: TGTGCCAGCAGCTCGGGACAGGGGGCCGGTGTCACCGGGGAGCTGTTTTTT. Translation: CASSSGQGAGVTGELFF.

This clonotype has a handful of counts. The genes are TRBV27 and TRBJ2-5, with D unresolved. The germline V gene has CDR1 MNHEY and CDR2 SMNVEV (reference sequence). The CDR3 spans 14 residues. V was cut by 4 bases and J by 1 base, with 10 bases left in between. In DNA, the CDR3 is TGTGCCAGCAGTTCGTCTCCCAGCCAAGAGACCCAGTACTTC. Protein: CASSSSPSQETQYF.

This clonotype was detected a few times. This chain uses TRBV7-3 with TRBJ2-1; 8 nucleotides align to TRBD1. V trimming: 4 bases; J trimming: 8 bases; junction bases outside the gene matches: 10. CDR3 length: 15 residues. Germline CDR1 is SGHTA and CDR2 is FQGTGA. CDR3 residues: CASSSGTGSHDEQFF. CDR3 DNA: TGTGCCAGCAGCTCCGGGACAGGCAGCCACGATGAGCAGTTCTTC.

The chain links TRBV5-5 to TRBJ2-7; 8 bases fit TRBD2. The CDR3 consists of 17 residues. The V gene's germline CDR1 is SGHKS and CDR2 YYEKEE (reference sequence). Trimming removed 4 bases from V and 3 bases from J; junction bases left unmatched: 15. In nucleotides, the CDR3 is TGTGCCAGCAGCCCCGGGACTAGTGGGAACCCCCTCTACGAGCAGTACTTC. Its translation: CASSPGTSGNPLYEQYF.

This clonotype was recorded a few times. The rearrangement links TRBV15 to TRBJ1-5; TRBD1 matches at 7 bases. Germline V lookup: CDR1 LNHNV, CDR2 YYDKDF (reference sequence). The ends lost 3 bases at V and 7 bases at J; junction bases unmatched: 12. The CDR3 spans 16 residues. DNA of the CDR3: TGTGCCACCAGCAGCCTTTTGACAGGGATCGAGCAGCCCCAGCATTTT. Amino acids: CATSSLLTGIEQPQHF.

J is TRBJ1-1 and V is TRBV5-6, with D maybe TRBD1 (5 bases). V shed 0 bases and J shed 0 bases, with 9 bases lying between them. Per the germline V gene, CDR1 is SGHDT and CDR2 is YYEEEE. The CDR3 spans 15 residues. This CDR3 reads CASSLVRQMNTEAFF. DNA for the CDR3: TGTGCCAGCAGCTTGGTCAGACAGATGAACACTGAAGCTTTCTTT.

This chain connects TRBV10-3 to TRBJ1-4, with unresolved D. The CDR3 consists of 14 residues. V was trimmed by 4 bases and J by 8 bases, leaving 14 bases between them. Germline V gene data show CDR1 as ENHRY and CDR2 as SYGVKD. CDR3 in DNA: TGTGCCATCAGTGTTTCGGATCTTGGGGAAAAACTGTTTTTT. It yields the protein CAISVSDLGEKLFF.

The CDR3 sequence is CASSPLLAGANVLTF. The CDR3 DNA is TGCGCCAGCAGCCCACTACTTGCTGGGGCCAACGTCCTGACTTTC. The V and J genes are TRBV5-1 and TRBJ2-6; D is unclear. V lost 4 bases, J lost 2 bases, and 10 bases lay in between. The CDR3 sequence is 15 residues long. The V gene's germline CDR1 is SGHRS and CDR2 YFSETQ.

The CDR3 DNA reads TGTGCCAGCAGTTTAGGAGAGGGGTTCGGGCCCAATGAGCAGTTCTTC. Protein: CASSLGEGFGPNEQFF. The chain carries TRBV12-3 or TRBV12-4 and TRBJ2-1; perhaps D is TRBD1 or TRBD2 (5 bases each). V was pared by 1 base and J by 6 bases, with 16 bases between. The CDR3 loop spans 16 amino acids.

This clonotype was picked up a small number of times. V gene TRBV29-1 combines with J gene TRBJ1-1; possible D gene TRBD1, 5 bases. There are 13 residues in the CDR3. The V gene lost 3 bases and the J gene lost 4 bases, with 12 bases spanning the gap. CDR1 and CDR2 (germline): SQVTM, ANQGSEA. The CDR3 is CSVDQGGGTEAFF. CDR3 sequence (DNA): TGCAGCGTTGACCAGGGTGGGGGCACTGAAGCTTTCTTT.

In this sample, this clonotype turned up once. J is TRBJ1-4 and V is TRBV6-6; D possibly corresponds to TRBD1 (5 bases). Germline V gene lookup returns CDR1 MNHNY and CDR2 SVGAGI (reference sequence). This CDR3 has 14 residues. Between the trimmed V and J ends, which lost 2 bases and 6 bases, there was a span of 10 bases. The DNA of the CDR3 is TGTGCCAGCAGTTACCGCCAGGGTGATGAAAAACTGTTTTTT. Residues: CASSYRQGDEKLFF.